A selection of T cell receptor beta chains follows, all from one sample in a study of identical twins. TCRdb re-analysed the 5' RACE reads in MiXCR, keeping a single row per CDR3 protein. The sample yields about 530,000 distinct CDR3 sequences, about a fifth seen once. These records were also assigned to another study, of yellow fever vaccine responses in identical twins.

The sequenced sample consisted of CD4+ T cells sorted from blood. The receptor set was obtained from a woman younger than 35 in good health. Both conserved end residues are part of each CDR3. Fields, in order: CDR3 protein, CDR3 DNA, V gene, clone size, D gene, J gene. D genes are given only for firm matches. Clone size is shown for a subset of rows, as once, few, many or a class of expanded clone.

CDR3: CSARSDSQETQYF
DNA: TGCAGTGCGAGGTCGGACAGCCAAGAGACCCAGTACTTC
V: TRBV20-1
size: NA
D: NA
J: TRBJ2-5

CDR3: CSARSGEGRNEQFF
DNA: TGCAGTGCTAGATCTGGGGAGGGCCGGAATGAGCAGTTCTTC
V: TRBV20-1
size: NA
D: TRBD2
J: TRBJ2-1

CDR3: CASSASLQHVESLHF
DNA: TGTGCCAGCAGCGCCTCCTTACAGCATGTCGAATCCCTCCACTTT
V: TRBV7-6
size: few
D: NA
J: TRBJ1-6

CDR3: CASSPGTGTGGEAFF
DNA: TGCGCCAGCAGCCCAGGGACAGGGACAGGAGGAGAAGCTTTCTTT
V: TRBV5-1
size: many
D: TRBD1
J: TRBJ1-1

CDR3: CSVEGGTTMRDTQYF
DNA: TGCAGCGTTGAAGGGGGGACTACGATGAGAGATACGCAGTATTTT
V: TRBV29-1
size: NA
D: TRBD2
J: TRBJ2-3

CDR3: CASSGNGTSGSSYNEQFF
DNA: TGCGCCAGCAGCGGAAACGGGACTAGCGGAAGCTCCTACAATGAGCAGTTCTTC
V: TRBV5-1
size: few
D: TRBD2
J: TRBJ2-1

CDR3: CSAKYERENIQYF
DNA: TGCAGTGCTAAGTATGAGCGGGAAAACATTCAGTACTTC
V: TRBV20-1
size: few
D: NA
J: TRBJ2-4

CDR3: CASSQEGFPRRGEQYF
DNA: TGTGCCAGCAGCCAAGAGGGATTCCCCCGCAGGGGCGAGCAGTACTTC
V: TRBV3-1
size: once
D: NA
J: TRBJ2-7

CDR3: CASSSLGAPNYNEQFF
DNA: TGTGCCAGCAGCTCCCTTGGGGCCCCCAATTACAATGAGCAGTTCTTC
V: TRBV7-9
size: NA
D: NA
J: TRBJ2-1

CDR3: CSAGGALGADTQYF
DNA: TGCAGTGCCGGGGGGGCCCTCGGGGCAGATACGCAGTATTTT
V: TRBV20-1
size: NA
D: TRBD2
J: TRBJ2-3

CDR3: CASSLRVPGGGERNEQFF
DNA: TGTGCCAGCAGCCTGAGAGTGCCGGGTGGGGGAGAGCGAAATGAGCAGTTCTTC
V: TRBV11-2
size: few
D: NA
J: TRBJ2-1

CDR3: CASSSPGSVYNEQFF
DNA: TGCGCCAGCAGCTCTCCGGGATCCGTATACAATGAGCAGTTCTTC
V: TRBV5-1
size: NA
D: NA
J: TRBJ2-1

CDR3: CSVIPGQGQETQYF
DNA: TGCAGCGTGATACCGGGACAGGGGCAAGAGACCCAGTACTTC
V: TRBV29-1
size: NA
D: TRBD1
J: TRBJ2-5

CDR3: CASSPLRRGTEAFF
DNA: TGTGCCAGCAGTCCACTTCGGCGGGGCACTGAAGCTTTCTTT
V: TRBV12-3/TRBV12-4
size: NA
D: NA
J: TRBJ1-1

CDR3: CASSREGASNQPQHF
DNA: TGTGCCAGCAGCCGGGAGGGGGCTAGCAATCAGCCCCAGCATTTT
V: TRBV5-5
size: few
D: TRBD1
J: TRBJ1-5

CDR3: CASRNQGDTQYF
DNA: TGCGCCAGCAGAAACCAGGGAGATACGCAGTATTTT
V: TRBV10-2
size: NA
D: NA
J: TRBJ2-3

CDR3: CASTAGLVNTEAFF
DNA: TGTGCCAGCACCGCGGGGCTCGTGAACACTGAAGCTTTCTTT
V: TRBV12-3/TRBV12-4
size: NA
D: NA
J: TRBJ1-1

CDR3: CASSKPGGPSDTQYF
DNA: TGTGCCAGCAGTAAGCCGGGAGGGCCATCAGATACGCAGTATTTT
V: TRBV28
size: NA
D: TRBD2
J: TRBJ2-3

CDR3: CASSFGRSQETQYF
DNA: TGCGCCAGCAGCTTCGGACGGTCCCAAGAGACCCAGTACTTC
V: TRBV5-1
size: NA
D: NA
J: TRBJ2-5

CDR3: CASSPPVAQTDTQYF
DNA: TGTGCCAGCTCACCACCGGTGGCACAAACAGATACGCAGTATTTT
V: TRBV18
size: few
D: NA
J: TRBJ2-3

CDR3: CASSEAAGHRGILFF
DNA: TGTGCCAGCAGTGAAGCGGCGGGACATCGTGGAATACTGTTTTTT
V: TRBV6-1
size: many
D: NA
J: TRBJ1-4

CDR3: CASSQRTGSTDTQYF
DNA: TGTGCCAGCAGCCAAAGGACAGGAAGCACAGATACGCAGTATTTT
V: TRBV7-8
size: NA
D: TRBD1
J: TRBJ2-3

CDR3: CTLDNPDGYTF
DNA: TGCACCCTCGACAACCCTGATGGCTACACCTTC
V: TRBV20-1
size: few
D: NA
J: TRBJ1-2

CDR3: CASSMSTSGRTDTQYF
DNA: TGTGCCAGCAGCATGTCGACTAGCGGGAGAACAGATACGCAGTATTTT
V: TRBV11-2
size: few
D: TRBD2
J: TRBJ2-3

CDR3: CASSLAMGTGGSGANVLTF
DNA: TGCGCCAGCAGCTTGGCCATGGGGACAGGGGGCTCTGGGGCCAACGTCCTGACTTTC
V: TRBV5-1
size: NA
D: TRBD1
J: TRBJ2-6

CDR3: CASTGGGLAEAFF
DNA: TGTGCCAGCACGGGGGGTGGTTTGGCTGAAGCTTTCTTT
V: TRBV5-5
size: few
D: NA
J: TRBJ1-1

CDR3: CASTKPGGPNTEAFF
DNA: TGTGCCAGCACCAAACCGGGGGGGCCGAACACTGAAGCTTTCTTT
V: TRBV6-1
size: NA
D: NA
J: TRBJ1-1

CDR3: CASSGGLAGSYNEQFF
DNA: TGTGCCAGCAGTGGGGGACTAGCGGGCTCCTACAATGAGCAGTTCTTC
V: TRBV6-1
size: many
D: TRBD2
J: TRBJ2-1

CDR3: CASSLDDRVTIHTF
DNA: TGTGCCAGCAGCTTGGATGACAGGGTTACGATACACACCTTC
V: TRBV5-5
size: few
D: TRBD1
J: TRBJ1-2